The TCR beta chain described here comes from a study of blood T cell repertoires in COVID-19. Study-level background: COVID-19 samples from acute and convalescent phases originated in the United States, Italy and Spain.

Measured with immunoSEQ multiplex PCR; TCRdb has only the in-frame clones, and not every one. The sample has under 250,000 clones; about 83% are singletons. Recruits, aged about 18 to 95 years, lived in 24 US areas. Participant reports of clinical history set cohort assignment. A case of COVID-19 had been met by exposed participants within 2 weeks before study entry. This CDR3 region has 15 residues. The chain employs TRBV21-1 and TRBJ1-2. TRBV21-1 is flagged as a pseudogene. This sequence originates from a woman aged 45-60 years who had been exposed to COVID-19. Sequencing used PBMCs or T cells enriched from blood (not recorded which). The CDR3 loop is CASSKLERVRYGYTF. In nucleotides, the CDR3 is TGTGCCAGCAGCAAACTCGAACGGGTTCGATATGGCTACACCTTC.